A single sample gave rise to the 8 T cell receptor beta chains below, sequenced in a study of molecular identifiers for immune sequencing clone quantification. TCRdb fed the PCR reads into MiXCR, producing one record per CDR3 protein. Of some 650,000 distinct CDR3 sequences in the sample, just under 20% were seen once. The source material was naive CD8+ T cells from blood, with Jurkat cell RNA spiked in. Indicated subset: FACS-sorted CD8+CD4-CCR7+CD45RA+ naive T cells. These receptor sequences come from a human donor in good health. Some libraries in this study had Jurkat cell RNA spiked in.

This clonotype was seen a single time. This sequence may be a read error, since a much larger clone differs from it by one base. This sequence joins TRBV5-1 and TRBJ2-7; D is possibly TRBD1 or TRBD2 (5 bases each). Germline-derived CDR1 and CDR2 are SGHRS and YFSETQ. Trimming removed 3 bases from V and 4 bases from J, with 17 bases in between. The CDR3 runs to 15 residues. The CDR3 DNA is TGCGCCAGCAGCTCGGAAGCAGGGTCGGGGTACGAGCAGTACTTC. It translates to CASSSEAGSGYEQYF.

The chain is built from TRBV11-2 and TRBJ1-1, with D unclear. The CDR3 contains 13 residues. V lost 7 bases and J lost 3, with 12 bases in between. CDR1 is SGHAT and CDR2 is FQNNGV in the germline V gene. CDR3 amino acids: CASTENQHTEAFF. DNA of the CDR3: TGTGCCAGCACTGAAAATCAGCACACTGAAGCTTTCTTT. Looking up the rest from reference TRBV11-2 and TRBJ1-1 gives the full variable domain: EAGVAQSPRYKIIEKRQSVAFWCNPISGHATLYWYQQILGQGPKLLIQFQNNGVVDDSQLPKDRFSAERLKGVDSTLKIQPAKLEDSAVYLCASTENQHTEAFFGQGTRLTVV.

This clonotype showed up many times. The chain has TRBV28 and TRBJ2-7, with D unresolved. The germline V and J ends were trimmed by 7 bases and 2 bases, with 9 bases remaining between them. Germline CDR1 reads MDHEN; CDR2 reads SYDVKM. The CDR3 length is 12 residues. This CDR3 is CASKDGAYEQYF. CDR3 nucleotides: TGTGCCAGCAAGGACGGTGCCTACGAGCAGTACTTC.

The rearrangement joins TRBV5-4 to TRBJ1-2; TRBD1 agrees at 10 bases. The length of the CDR3 is 16 residues. Germline CDR1 and CDR2: SGHNT and YYREEE (reference sequence). Trimming took 4 bases from V and 6 from J; bases not matched to a gene: 12. CDR3 in DNA: TGTGCCAGCAGCCCGATAGGACAGGGGGTCTATGATGGCTACACCTTC. It codes for CASSPIGQGVYDGYTF. Variable domain in full (rest from reference TRBV5-4 and TRBJ1-2): ETGVTQSPTHLIKTRGQQVTLRCSSQSGHNTVSWYQQALGQGPQFIFQYYREEENGRGNFPPRFSGLQFPNYSSELNVNALELDDSALYLCASSPIGQGVYDGYTFGSGTRLTVV.

This clonotype was found many times. V and J are TRBV15 and TRBJ1-4; maybe TRBD1 (5 bases). V was pared by 1 base and J by 0 bases, with 6 bases between. This CDR3 comprises 15 residues. The V gene's germline CDR1 is LNHNV and CDR2 YYDKDF (reference sequence). The CDR3, as DNA: TGTGCCACCAGCAGAGCGACAGCAACTAATGAAAAACTGTTTTTT. This encodes CATSRATATNEKLFF.

This clonotype came up many times. J is TRBJ1-1 and V is TRBV7-9, with D unclear. V was pared by 5 bases and J by 3 bases, with 13 bases between. The length of the CDR3 is 14 residues. Germline CDR1 reads SEHNR; CDR2 reads FQNEAQ (reference sequence). The CDR3 region has the DNA TGTGCCAGCAGCCCCACCCGGACGGACACTGAAGCTTTCTTT. It is translated as CASSPTRTDTEAFF.

With regard to this clonotype: The junction and the germline gene differ at one end; a read error may be behind it. This chain links TRBV6-2 or TRBV6-3 with TRBJ2-7; D gene ambiguous. CDR3 size: 11 residues. CDR1 and CDR2 from the germline V gene are MNHEY and SVGEGT. The CDR3 sequence is CASSVSCEQYF. CDR3 DNA sequence: TGTGCCAGCAGCGTCTCCTGCGAGCAGTACTTC.

Turning to this clonotype: A much bigger clone sits one base away, suggesting this may be a read error. The chain is built from TRBV28 and TRBJ2-3; 10 nucleotides line up with TRBD2. Germline V gene lookup returns CDR1 MDHEN and CDR2 SYDVKM. CDR3 length equals 15 residues. Trimming removed 3 bases from V and 8 bases from J; junction bases left unmatched: 8. The DNA of the CDR3 is TGTGCCAGCAGTTTCAGAGCGGGAGGGGCAGGTACGCAGTATTTT. Residues: CASSFRAGGAGTQYF.